The TCR beta chain described here comes from a study of blood T cell repertoires in COVID-19. Study overall: Donors in the United States, Italy and Spain gave samples during acute or convalescent COVID-19. T cells, B-cell-depleted T cells, or PBMCs provided the cDNA or gDNA that served as material.

CDR3 length: 14 amino acids. V shed 4 bases and J shed 5 bases, with 15 bases lying between them. Germline CDR1 and CDR2: SGDLS and YYNGEE. Original processing methods: Reference gene primer amplification gave nucleated cell count estimates. Libraries were prepared by immunoSEQ multiplex PCR; TCRdb keeps only in-frame clonotypes and omits some of them. The V and J calls and the clone size are those of that table, but D and trimming were determined from the DNA. The sample holds some 66,000 clones; 70% to 85% are singletons and the top ten take about 6.2%. Input material: peripheral blood. The chain carries TRBV9 and TRBJ1-2; D perhaps matches TRBD1 (6 bases). The clonotype was recovered from a man aged 60 to 75 with acute or convalescent COVID-19. The CDR3, as DNA: TGTGCCAGCAGCCCAACAACAGGGCAATATGGCTACACCTTC. This gives the protein CASSPTTGQYGYTF.